A selection of T cell receptor beta chains follows, all from one sample in a study of cytomegalovirus exposure and HLA in healthy donors. The assay was immunoSEQ multiplex PCR, and TCRdb's table has in-frame clones only and misses some. The profile shows about 180,000 clones, over 65% of them singletons. Source material: PBMCs. Receptor source: a man between 60 and 70 years old in good health and CMV-seronegative. Both conserved end residues are part of each CDR3. D genes are given only for firm matches. Size values are once, few and many counts, or a class for expanded clones, and some rows have none.

CDR3 protein	CDR3 DNA	clone size	V gene	D gene	J gene
CASSVRDSPRITSSTDTQYF	TGCGCCAGCAGCGTCCGGGACTCCCCTCGAATTACCTCTAGCACAGATACGCAGTATTTT	NA	TRBV5-1	NA	TRBJ2-3
CASSALQGAGELFF	TGTGCCAGCAGTGCGTTACAGGGGGCCGGGGAGCTGTTTTTT	NA	TRBV6-1	TRBD1	TRBJ2-2
CARYSQGATQPQHF	TGTGCCCGATACAGTCAGGGGGCGACTCAGCCCCAGCATTTT	NA	TRBV19	TRBD1	TRBJ1-5
CAWSVEVNQPQHF	TGTGCCTGGAGTGTAGAGGTGAATCAGCCCCAGCATTTT	NA	TRBV30	NA	TRBJ1-5
CASSPIGVNGYGYTF	TGTGCCAGCAGCCCGATAGGGGTGAACGGCTATGGCTACACCTTC	few	TRBV5-4	NA	TRBJ1-2
CATALGASGQEQFF	TGCGCCACCGCCCTTGGGGCTAGCGGTCAAGAGCAGTTCTTC	NA	TRBV5-1	TRBD2	TRBJ2-1
CASSQDRSPYGYTF	TGTGCCAGCAGCCAAGACCGAAGCCCTTATGGCTACACCTTC	NA	TRBV14	NA	TRBJ1-2
CASSLGGAGANVLTF	TGTGCCAGCAGCTTGGGGGGGGCTGGGGCCAACGTCCTGACTTTC	NA	TRBV5-6	NA	TRBJ2-6
CASSLRGQGPSYEQYF	TGCGCCAGCAGCTTGCGGGGACAGGGGCCCTCCTACGAGCAGTACTTC	NA	TRBV5-1	TRBD1	TRBJ2-7
CASSLAKDSTSYEQYF	TGTGCCAGCAGCTTAGCCAAAGACTCCACCTCCTACGAGCAGTACTTC	NA	TRBV7-9	NA	TRBJ2-7
CASSPSSRGPTNEKLFF	TGTGCCAGCTCACCGAGTTCCAGGGGACCAACTAATGAAAAACTGTTTTTT	NA	TRBV18	NA	TRBJ1-4
CASSPILAGVYNEQFF	TGTGCCAGCAGCCCCATCCTAGCGGGAGTATACAATGAGCAGTTCTTC	NA	TRBV4-2	TRBD2	TRBJ2-1
CASSLRLGGAPGEKLFF	TGTGCCAGCAGCTTGAGACTCGGGGGGGCGCCCGGTGAAAAACTGTTTTTT	once	TRBV5-6	NA	TRBJ1-4
CATGRQGLDNSPLHF	TGTGCCACCGGCCGACAGGGATTGGATAATTCACCCCTCCACTTT	NA	TRBV19	TRBD1	TRBJ1-6
CATRGPLGGYTF	TGTGCCACCAGGGGGCCACTGGGCGGCTACACCTTC	NA	TRBV10-3	TRBD1	TRBJ1-2
CASSLATGQTYEQYF	TGTGCCAGCAGCTTGGCGACAGGGCAAACCTACGAGCAGTACTTC	NA	TRBV7-9	TRBD1	TRBJ2-7
CASSIQAAERANVLTF	TGTGCCAGTAGTATTCAGGCCGCTGAAAGGGCCAACGTCCTGACTTTC	NA	TRBV19	NA	TRBJ2-6
CASSIPTSTDTQYF	TGTGCCAGTAGTATTCCTACTAGCACAGATACGCAGTATTTT	NA	TRBV19	NA	TRBJ2-3
CASSFLGTSGIVTQYF	TGTGCCAGCAGTTTCCTCGGGACTAGCGGGATAGTAACGCAGTATTTT	NA	TRBV28	TRBD2	TRBJ2-3
CASSGTGTLGNEQFF	TGCGCCAGCAGCGGGACTGGGACGTTAGGCAATGAGCAGTTCTTC	NA	TRBV5-1	NA	TRBJ2-1
CATSIEVGVWETQYF	TGTGCCACCAGCATCGAGGTAGGGGTCTGGGAGACCCAGTACTTC	once	TRBV15	NA	TRBJ2-5
CASSPRAGGRNEQYF	TGTGCCAGCAGCCCAAGGGCAGGGGGGAGGAACGAGCAGTACTTC	NA	TRBV11-2	NA	TRBJ2-7
CASGLVQGKLFF	TGTGCTAGTGGTTTGGTCCAGGGTAAACTGTTTTTT	NA	TRBV12-5	NA	TRBJ1-4
CASSPRSGTEAFF	TGTGCCAGCTCACCACGTTCAGGCACTGAAGCTTTCTTT	NA	TRBV18	NA	TRBJ1-1
CAISESVGTSRNQPQHF	TGTGCCATCAGTGAGTCAGTCGGGACTTCCCGCAATCAGCCCCAGCATTTT	few	TRBV10-3	NA	TRBJ1-5
CAWSHLAGGRRQYF	TGTGCCTGGAGTCACTTAGCTGGAGGTCGGCGGCAGTACTTC	NA	TRBV30	NA	TRBJ2-7
CAWSATTGVHEQYF	TGTGCCTGGAGCGCTACGACAGGGGTCCACGAGCAGTACTTC	NA	TRBV30	TRBD1	TRBJ2-7
CASSSDGLSNQPQHF	TGTGCCAGCAGTTCAGACGGACTTAGCAATCAGCCCCAGCATTTT	few	TRBV2	NA	TRBJ1-5
CASSAESSTDTQYF	TGTGCCAGCAGCGCTGAGTCGAGCACAGATACGCAGTATTTT	NA	TRBV9	NA	TRBJ2-3
CASSLAWGGTDTQYF	TGTGCCAGCAGCTTAGCGTGGGGGGGCACAGATACGCAGTATTTT	NA	TRBV7-6	NA	TRBJ2-3
CASSPAGAVADTQYF	TGTGCCAGCAGCCCAGCGGGGGCGGTGGCAGATACGCAGTATTTT	NA	TRBV6-1	TRBD2	TRBJ2-3
CASSFSGTDTQYF	TGTGCCAGCAGCTTTAGCGGTACAGATACGCAGTATTTT	NA	TRBV7-2	NA	TRBJ2-3
CASSQDYRSYNEQFF	TGTGCCAGCAGCCAGGACTATCGCTCCTACAATGAGCAGTTCTTC	NA	TRBV5-5	NA	TRBJ2-1
CVRSGRDRECYGYTF	TGTGTCAGAAGCGGACGGGACAGGGAGTGCTATGGCTACACCTTC	NA	TRBV7-5	NA	TRBJ1-2
CASSFPASYEQYF	TGTGCCAGCAGCTTTCCCGCGTCCTACGAGCAGTACTTC	NA	TRBV7-2	NA	TRBJ2-7
CAITGQGANVLTF	TGTGCCATCACCGGACAGGGGGCCAACGTCCTGACTTTC	NA	TRBV10-3	NA	TRBJ2-6
CSAGGTSGETQYF	TGCAGCGCCGGTGGGACTAGCGGGGAGACCCAGTACTTC	NA	TRBV29-1	TRBD2	TRBJ2-5
CASSFQTGTGNEQFF	TGTGCCAGCAGTTTTCAGACCGGGACAGGGAATGAGCAGTTCTTC	NA	TRBV7-3	TRBD1	TRBJ2-1
CASSPRGLSYNEQFF	TGTGCCAGCTCACCAAGGGGTTTGTCCTACAATGAGCAGTTCTTC	NA	TRBV18	NA	TRBJ2-1
CASSLAKETQYF	TGCGCCAGCAGCTTGGCCAAAGAGACCCAGTACTTC	NA	TRBV5-1	NA	TRBJ2-5
CASTRRDYGYTF	TGTGCCAGCACCCGTCGGGACTATGGCTACACCTTC	NA	TRBV6-6	NA	TRBJ1-2
CASSWGTSAYEQYF	TGTGCCAGCAGCTGGGGGACTAGCGCCTACGAGCAGTACTTC	NA	TRBV5-4	TRBD2	TRBJ2-7
CASSLLTANTEAFF	TGTGCCAGCAGTTTACTCACAGCGAACACTGAAGCTTTCTTT	NA	TRBV28	NA	TRBJ1-1
CASTNRAAPYEQYF	TGTGCCAGCACCAACAGGGCAGCACCCTACGAGCAGTACTTC	NA	TRBV6-5	NA	TRBJ2-7
CASRSTGLYEQYF	TGTGCCAGTAGATCAACAGGGCTCTACGAGCAGTACTTC	NA	TRBV19	NA	TRBJ2-7
CASRSGGPGNTIYF	TGTGCCAGCAGATCAGGGGGCCCAGGAAACACCATATATTTT	NA	TRBV28	TRBD1	TRBJ1-3
CSSSLNPSGRVIHEQFF	TGTTCCAGCAGCTTAAACCCCAGCGGGAGGGTGATCCATGAGCAGTTCTTC	NA	TRBV7-9	TRBD2	TRBJ2-1
CASSPWTGSGAGELFF	TGTGCCAGCAGCCCCTGGACAGGAAGTGGAGCCGGGGAGCTGTTTTTT	few	TRBV6-6	TRBD1	TRBJ2-2
CAWRGREGLADTQYF	TGTGCCTGGAGGGGGCGGGAGGGCCTTGCAGATACGCAGTATTTT	NA	TRBV30	TRBD2	TRBJ2-3
CASGLSPVEPQHF	TGTGCTAGTGGTTTGTCCCCTGTTGAGCCCCAGCATTTT	NA	TRBV12-5	NA	TRBJ1-5
CASSQRGQETQYF	TGTGCCAGCAGTCAGCGGGGCCAAGAGACCCAGTACTTC	once	TRBV7-2	TRBD2	TRBJ2-5
CASSLILGGSTYGYTF	TGCGCCAGCAGTTTGATTTTGGGGGGGAGCACCTATGGCTACACCTTC	NA	TRBV5-1	NA	TRBJ1-2
CASSLFGQGTYEQYF	TGTGCCAGCAGCTTATTCGGACAGGGAACCTACGAGCAGTACTTC	NA	TRBV11-1	TRBD1	TRBJ2-7
CASATERGGREQFF	TGTGCCAGTGCGACAGAGCGGGGGGGTCGTGAGCAGTTCTTC	NA	TRBV19	TRBD2	TRBJ2-1